The 7 T cell receptor beta chains below were found in one sample sequenced in a study of cytomegalovirus exposure and HLA in healthy donors. PCR used 60 Vbeta primers and 13 Jbeta primers. Sequencing used immunoSEQ multiplex PCR; TCRdb keeps in-frame clones, though not all of them. The sample carries roughly 150,000 clones, approximately 82% recorded once. The specimen was PBMCs. All receptors derive from a woman aged 50 to 60 in good health and CMV-seropositive.

The rearrangement uses TRBV2 and TRBJ1-6, with 9 bases matching TRBD1. Germline V CDR1 and CDR2: SNHLY, FYNNEI. The CDR3 extends over 14 amino acids. V lost 6 bases to trimming and J lost 7 bases; unmatched junction nucleotides: 4. The CDR3 DNA reads TGTGCCAGCAGAGTGGACAGGGGCAATTCACCCCTCCACTTT. Its protein is CASRVDRGNSPLHF.

J is TRBJ2-5 and V is TRBV19; D unresolved. The J call could be wrong; TRBJ2-7 is a better fit for the DNA end. Germline CDR1 is LNHDA and CDR2 is SQIVND (reference sequence). CDR3 length: 14 amino acids. CDR3: CASSIGFGGYEQYF. The CDR3 nucleotides are TGTGCCAGTAGTATAGGTTTTGGCGGTTACGAGCAGTACTTC.

The V call is TRBV7-8, the J call TRBJ1-4, with TRBD1 as a possible D gene (5 bases). V was cut by 1 base and J by 6 bases, with 12 bases left in between. This CDR3 comprises 15 residues. The V gene's germline CDR1 is SGHVS and CDR2 FQNEAQ. This CDR3 reads CASSLVPGGDEKLFF. The CDR3 region has the DNA TGTGCCAGCAGCTTAGTTCCGGGAGGGGATGAAAAACTGTTTTTT.

This chain connects TRBV4-2 to TRBJ1-2, with 10 bases aligning to TRBD1. Trimming took 5 bases from V and 8 from J; bases not matched to a gene: 8. The germline V gene encodes CDR1 LGHNA and CDR2 YNFKEQ. The CDR3 has 14 residues. The CDR3 DNA follows: TGTGCCAGCAGCTTACTCGGACAGGGGGAAGGCTACACCTTC. It is translated as CASSLLGQGEGYTF.

This chain joins TRBV6-6 and TRBJ2-1; TRBD2 might be the D (5 bases). Germline-derived CDR1 and CDR2 are MNHNY and SVGAGI (reference sequence). The germline V and J ends were trimmed by 4 bases and 8 bases, with 12 bases remaining between them. CDR3 length: 13 amino acids. The CDR3 region is CASSFAGEDEQFF. CDR3 DNA: TGTGCCAGCAGTTTCGCGGGCGAGGATGAGCAGTTCTTC.

This clone occurred once. The V and J genes are TRBV11-2 and TRBJ2-3; D call uncertain. Germline CDR1 is SGHAT and CDR2 is FQNNGV. V was pared by 3 bases and J by 0 bases, with 10 bases between. This CDR3 region has 15 residues. The CDR3 DNA reads TGTGCCAGCAGCTTGGATGACTTTAGCACAGATACGCAGTATTTT. It is translated as CASSLDDFSTDTQYF.

This clone came up a few times. The chain couples TRBV9 to TRBJ2-1, with 8 nucleotides matching TRBD2. The CDR3 sequence is 16 residues long. With V trimmed by 4 bases and J by 2 bases, 8 bases remained unmatched. Germline CDR1 and CDR2: SGDLS and YYNGEE. CDR3 protein: CASSLRRGVTYNEQFF. CDR3 DNA sequence: TGTGCCAGCAGCTTGAGGCGGGGGGTGACCTACAATGAGCAGTTCTTC. Looking up the rest from reference TRBV9 and TRBJ2-1 gives the full variable domain: DSGVTQTPKHLITATGQRVTLRCSPRSGDLSVYWYQQSLDQGLQFLIQYYNGEERAKGNILERFSAQQFPDLHSELNLSSLELGDSALYFCASSLRRGVTYNEQFFGPGTRLTVL.